These 15 T cell receptor beta chains share one sample of origin, sequenced in a study of T cells in Graves' hyperthyroidism and ophthalmopathy. TCR beta CDR3 sequences were amplified from RNA transcripts. TCR CDR3 regions were first amplified by RT-PCR with HTBI primers. MiXCR, applied by TCRdb to the multiplex PCR reads, yields one record per CDR3 protein. The sample lists about 420,000 distinct CDR3 sequences; roughly 13% were seen once. The sample comprised blood. The receptors come from a woman under 30 with Graves' hyperthyroidism.

This chain links TRBV29-1 with TRBJ1-1; no reliable D call. The V end was cut by 5 bases, the J end by 0 bases, with 19 bases between. The CDR3 spans 16 residues. In germline, CDR1 is SQVTM, CDR2 ANQGSEA. In nucleotides, the CDR3 is TGCAGCGTTCAGTCAATCGGCAGCAACATGAACACTGAAGCTTTCTTT. Its translation is CSVQSIGSNMNTEAFF.

About this clonotype: As the CDR3 is not closed by the conserved phenylalanine or tryptophan, this likely results from a read error. This chain uses TRBV6-2 or TRBV6-3 with TRBJ2-7; D not certain. The CDR3 is 12 amino acids. The V end was cut by 8 bases, the J end by 2 bases, with 10 bases between. Germline CDR1 MNHEY, CDR2 SVGEGT. The CDR3 spells CASGEVAYEQYY. The CDR3 bases are TGTGCCAGCGGAGAGGTCGCCTACGAGCAGTACTAC.

This chain joins TRBV10-1 and TRBJ1-2; D is uncertain. V lost 0 bases and J lost 0, with 8 bases in between. The CDR3 spans 15 residues. Germline CDR1 WNHNN, CDR2 SYGVQD (reference sequence). CDR3 nucleotides: TGCGCCAGCAGTGAGTCGCGCACCGCTAACTATGGCTACACCTTC. It encodes CASSESRTANYGYTF.

The chain recombines TRBV5-4 with TRBJ1-6; D is undetermined. The CDR3 is made up of 15 amino acids. Deletions cut 4 bases from V and 7 bases from J, with 15 bases between. Germline CDR1 is SGHNT and CDR2 is YYREEE (reference sequence). The CDR3 DNA follows: TGTGCCAGCAGCCCACGACCGGGGTCCAATTCACCCCTCCACTTT. It codes for CASSPRPGSNSPLHF.

Many counts were recorded for this clonotype. V gene TRBV30 combines with J gene TRBJ2-5; no firm D call. With 3 bases removed from V and 7 bases from J, the gap between germline ends came to 6 bases. The CDR3 runs 10 residues. The germline V gene encodes CDR1 GTSNPN and CDR2 SVGIG (reference sequence). The CDR3 loop is CAWRIGTQYF. Written as DNA, the CDR3 is TGTGCCTGGAGGATTGGGACCCAGTACTTC. The whole variable domain, remainder taken from reference TRBV30 and TRBJ2-5, is SQTIHQWPATLVQPVGSPLSLECTVEGTSNPNLYWYRQAAGRGLQLLFYSVGIGQISSEVPQNLSASRPQDRQFILSSKKLLLSDSGFYLCAWRIGTQYFGPGTRLLVL.

This clonotype showed up many times. The chain combines TRBV20-1 with TRBJ2-3, with 9 positions matching TRBD2. V lost 4 bases, J lost 4 bases, and 12 bases stayed unmatched. CDR3 length: 16 amino acids. Germline CDR1 DFQATT, CDR2 SNEGSKA (reference sequence). CDR3 protein: CSATNVFSGRSDTQYF. The DNA of the CDR3 is TGCAGTGCTACTAACGTGTTCAGCGGGAGGTCAGATACGCAGTATTTT.

This clonotype was detected ten times or more. The rearrangement joins TRBV7-2 to TRBJ2-3; 14 bases agree with TRBD2. The V and J ends lost 5 bases and 4 bases, in that order; junction bases with no gene match: 8. This CDR3 spans 17 amino acids. Germline V gene data show CDR1 as SGHTA and CDR2 as FQGNSA. The CDR3 nucleotides are TGTGCCAGCAGCCCACGACTAGCGGGAGGGCTGGCAGATACGCAGTATTTT. Amino acids: CASSPRLAGGLADTQYF. Based on the CDR3 plus reference TRBV7-2 and TRBJ2-3, the full variable domain is GAGVSQSPSNKVTEKGKDVELRCDPISGHTALYWYRQSLGQGLEFLIYFQGNSAPDKSGLPSDRFSAERTGGSVSTLTIQRTQQEDSAVYLCASSPRLAGGLADTQYFGPGTRLTVL.

This clonotype was found many times. The chain recombines TRBV5-1 with TRBJ1-1; no clear D gene. This CDR3 spans 14 amino acids. V lost 5 bases, J lost 1 base, and 12 bases lay in between. Germline values: CDR1 SGHRS, CDR2 YFSETQ. The CDR3 region has the DNA TGCGCCAGCAGTATGGGAGCAGGGAACACTGAAGCTTTCTTT. It encodes CASSMGAGNTEAFF.

The chain joins TRBV28 to TRBJ2-7; 9 positions agree with TRBD1. The V gene end was trimmed by 7 bases and the J gene end by 1 base; junction bases not matched to a gene: 8. The CDR3 sequence is 15 residues long. Germline V gene lookup returns CDR1 MDHEN and CDR2 SYDVKM. The CDR3 spells CASTRGGQGSYEQYF. In DNA, the CDR3 is TGTGCCAGCACCCGAGGTGGACAGGGGTCCTACGAGCAGTACTTC. Together with reference TRBV28 and TRBJ2-7, the CDR3 gives the full variable domain: DVKVTQSSRYLVKRTGEKVFLECVQDMDHENMFWYRQDPGLGLRLIYFSYDVKMKEKGDIPEGYSVSREKKERFSLILESASTNQTSMYLCASTRGGQGSYEQYFGPGTRLTVT.

This clonotype was counted at least ten times. CDR3 loop: CASSLASLGTGYTF. The CDR3 DNA sequence: TGCGCCAGCAGCTTGGCATCGCTCGGAACTGGCTACACCTTC. The chain joins TRBV5-1 to TRBJ1-2; no clear D. This CDR3 is 14 amino acids long. V lost 0 bases and J 7 bases, leaving 13 bases between the germline ends. In germline, CDR1 is SGHRS, CDR2 YFSETQ. Looking up the rest from reference TRBV5-1 and TRBJ1-2 gives the full variable domain: KAGVTQTPRYLIKTRGQQVTLSCSPISGHRSVSWYQQTPGQGLQFLFEYFSETQRNKGNFPGRFSGRQFSNSRSEMNVSTLELGDSALYLCASSLASLGTGYTFGSGTRLTVV.

This clonotype was counted many times. V is TRBV30 and J is TRBJ2-7; D ambiguous. This CDR3 has 13 amino acids. Germline CDR1 reads GTSNPN; CDR2 reads SVGIG (reference sequence). V was trimmed by 0 bases and J by 1 base, leaving 7 bases between them. The CDR3 loop is CAWSVKSSYEQYF. CDR3 nucleotides: TGTGCCTGGAGTGTTAAGTCTTCCTACGAGCAGTACTTC.

This clonotype was observed many times. The chain is built from TRBV18 and TRBJ2-3; D might be TRBD2 (6 bases). V lost 1 base and J lost 3, with 17 bases in between. The germline CDR1 and CDR2 sequences are KGHSH and LQKENI. This CDR3 comprises 17 residues. Written as DNA, the CDR3 is TGTGCCAGCTCACCACTGAGGGACTCCATGGGGACAGATACGCAGTATTTT. Its translation: CASSPLRDSMGTDTQYF.

This clonotype has ten or more counts. The J gene is TRBJ2-1, the V gene TRBV28; perhaps TRBD1 as D (5 bases). CDR1 and CDR2 from the germline V gene are MDHEN and SYDVKM. CDR3 length: 13 amino acids. Trimming left V 3 bases short and J 8 bases short, with 11 bases between. CDR3 loop: CASSFKGIDEQFF. The CDR3, as DNA: TGTGCCAGCAGTTTCAAGGGGATCGATGAGCAGTTCTTC.

The table lists this clonotype with a few counts. This chain uses TRBV7-9 with TRBJ1-2; tentatively, D is TRBD1 (6 bases). Germline V gene sequence: CDR1 SEHNR, CDR2 FQNEAQ (reference sequence). The CDR3 sequence is 18 residues long. V was pared by 5 bases and J by 2 bases, with 24 bases between. Here the CDR3 reads CASSLGGRSEGANYGYTF. CDR3 coding DNA: TGTGCCAGCAGCCTAGGGGGACGATCGGAGGGTGCCAACTATGGCTACACCTTC. The full variable domain, its missing parts supplied by reference TRBV7-9 and TRBJ1-2, is DTGVSQNPRHKITKRGQNVTFRCDPISEHNRLYWYRQTLGQGPEFLTYFQNEAQLEKSRLLSDRFSAERPKGSFSTLEIQRTEQGDSAMYLCASSLGGRSEGANYGYTFGSGTRLTVV.

In its sample, this clonotype was seen many times. The gene calls are TRBV12-5 and TRBJ1-5; unclear D gene. V dropped 0 bases and J dropped 3 bases, with 6 bases sitting between them. The V gene's germline CDR1 is LGHNT and CDR2 FRNRAP. The length of the CDR3 is 14 residues. The CDR3 protein is CASGLVSNNQPQHF. The CDR3 DNA is TGTGCTAGTGGTTTGGTATCCAACAATCAGCCCCAGCATTTT.